The clone carrying this T cell receptor beta chain has a handful of counts. The source of the sample is a study of T-cell memory formation after mild COVID-19. The CDR3 is made up of 12 amino acids. Trimming shortened V by 7 bases and J by 4 bases, and 8 bases separated the two germline ends. TCR alpha and TCR beta cDNA libraries with sample barcodes and UMIs came from 5'RACE using constant-segment primers. TCRdb independently ran MiXCR on the 5' RACE reads; one entry per CDR3 protein. The sample lists 95,000 to 110,000 distinct CDR3 sequences, around an eighth seen once, with about 39% in the top ten.

The TCR was taken from a man younger than 30 who had mild COVID-19 (a few samples of this study predate the infection). Cell type and time point are not known. The source material was PBMCs or a T cell subset sorted from them (not recorded which). The rearrangement links TRBV12-3 or TRBV12-4 to TRBJ1-3; maybe TRBD1 (5 bases). The CDR3 DNA sequence: TGTGCCAGCACCAGGGAAGGAAACACCATATATTTT. It yields the protein CASTREGNTIYF.